This T cell receptor beta chain was sequenced in a study of beta chain features in type 1 diabetes. The authors sorted CD4+ naive, central memory, regulatory and stem cell-like memory cells via CD45RO/CCR7/CD25/CD127/CD95/CD27. Study-level points and caveats: In every one of the four CD4+ subsets, TCRB CDR3s were moderately but significantly shorter in Type 1 diabetes patients.

The CDR3 runs to 15 residues. Germline V gene data show CDR1 as SGHRS and CDR2 as YFSETQ. V trimming: 2 bases; J trimming: 2 bases; junction bases outside the gene matches: 7. As concerns this clone: As yet, its antigen is unknown.

Expressed TCRB transcripts got sequenced, as all isolated RNA was reverse transcribed. Some clones are missing from TCRdb's copy, which holds only in-frame ones; the method was immunoSEQ multiplex PCR. The sample lists 630,000 or so clones, around 15% occurring once. Sequencing input: naive CD4+ T cells from blood. The clonotype was recovered from a man aged 18-30 years with type 1 diabetes. The chain combines TRBV5-1 with TRBJ2-7; 7 bases line up with TRBD1. The CDR3 DNA reads TGCGCCAGCAGCTTCTTACAGGGGACCACCTACGAGCAGTACTTC. The encoded protein is CASSFLQGTTYEQYF.